This is a list of T cell receptor beta chains from one sample in a study of T cells in Graves' hyperthyroidism and ophthalmopathy. TCRdb called the multiplex PCR reads again in MiXCR, with one record for every CDR3 protein. The sample has roughly 380,000 distinct CDR3 sequences, more than 11% seen once. The sequenced sample was blood. The receptor source for this set is an older woman with Graves' hyperthyroidism. CDR3s include the opening cysteine and the closing phenylalanine or tryptophan. Each record gives: clone size, V gene, J gene, D gene, CDR3 protein, CDR3 DNA. A D gene is named only where the DNA matches it firmly. A row's size may be missing; if present it is once, few, many or a size class.

size: many; V: TRBV12-3/TRBV12-4; J: TRBJ2-5; D: TRBD2; CDR3: CASSLTSGALTQYF; DNA: TGTGCCAGCAGTCTTACTAGCGGGGCACTCACCCAGTACTTC
size: few; V: TRBV27; J: TRBJ2-7; D: .; CDR3: CASSLGLAIYEQYF; DNA: TGTGCCAGCAGTTTGGGCCTAGCGATTTACGAGCAGTACTTC
size: many; V: TRBV11-3; J: TRBJ2-7; D: TRBD2; CDR3: CASSFGLAVSYEQYF; DNA: TGTGCCAGCAGCTTTGGGCTAGCGGTCTCCTACGAGCAGTACTTC
size: .; V: TRBV18; J: TRBJ1-2; D: TRBD1; CDR3: CASSSGQDVLYGYTF; DNA: TGTGCCAGCTCGTCGGGACAGGACGTCCTCTATGGCTACACCTTC
size: .; V: TRBV11-2; J: TRBJ2-7; D: .; CDR3: CASSLEHGQPYEQYF; DNA: TGTGCCAGCAGCTTAGAGCACGGGCAGCCCTACGAGCAGTACTTC
size: many; V: TRBV5-1; J: TRBJ1-4; D: .; CDR3: CASSEIGATNEKLFF; DNA: TGCGCCAGCAGTGAGATAGGAGCAACTAATGAAAAACTGTTTTTT
size: .; V: TRBV9; J: TRBJ2-1; D: TRBD2; CDR3: CASSVVRGSVRGEQFF; DNA: TGTGCCAGCAGCGTAGTGCGGGGGTCCGTGAGGGGTGAGCAGTTCTTC
size: many; V: TRBV12-3/TRBV12-4; J: TRBJ2-1; D: TRBD1; CDR3: CASSFGSGRQGEQFF; DNA: TGTGCCAGCAGTTTTGGGTCAGGACGACAGGGTGAGCAGTTCTTC
size: many; V: TRBV7-2; J: TRBJ2-1; D: .; CDR3: CASSLAGVSNEQFF; DNA: TGTGCCAGCAGCTTAGCGGGAGTGTCCAATGAGCAGTTCTTC
size: .; V: TRBV24-1; J: TRBJ2-3; D: .; CDR3: CATSDLSGPTDTQYF; DNA: TGTGCCACCAGTGACCTGAGCGGACCCACAGATACGCAGTATTTT
size: many; V: TRBV30; J: TRBJ2-1; D: .; CDR3: CAWSVAHGLGNEQFF; DNA: TGTGCCTGGAGTGTGGCCCACGGTTTAGGTAATGAGCAGTTCTTC
size: many; V: TRBV5-1; J: TRBJ1-2; D: .; CDR3: CASSLVPGNYGYTF; DNA: TGCGCCAGCAGCTTGGTCCCAGGGAACTATGGCTACACCTTC
size: few; V: TRBV24-1; J: TRBJ2-1; D: .; CDR3: CATSDFGGHEQFF; DNA: TGTGCCACCAGTGATTTCGGGGGCCATGAGCAGTTCTTC
size: .; V: TRBV5-1; J: TRBJ2-3; D: TRBD2; CDR3: CASSLISSGASTDTRYF; DNA: TGCGCCAGCAGCTTGATATCTAGCGGGGCTAGCACAGATACGCGGTATTTT
size: many; V: TRBV6-2/TRBV6-3; J: TRBJ2-4; D: .; CDR3: CASRHHTLTVSSKNIQYF; DNA: TGTGCCAGCAGACATCATACTCTGACAGTCTCTTCCAAAAACATTCAGTACTTC
size: many; V: TRBV7-3; J: TRBJ2-1; D: .; CDR3: CASSLAPTSSYNEQFF; DNA: TGTGCCAGCAGCTTAGCGCCTACTAGTTCCTACAATGAGCAGTTCTTC
size: many; V: TRBV30; J: TRBJ1-1; D: .; CDR3: CAWSGGRANTEAFF; DNA: TGTGCCTGGAGTGGCGGGAGGGCGAACACTGAAGCTTTCTTT